The entry below describes one TCR beta chain. Its cognate antigen is unknown. The CDR3 spans 12 residues. V lost 0 bases to trimming and J lost 7 bases, with 7 bases between them. The V gene's germline CDR1 is SGHDT and CDR2 YYEEEE. MiXCR was run by TCRdb on the 5' RACE reads, yielding one entry per CDR3 protein. This table holds hundreds of thousands of distinct CDR3 sequences, 7% to 7.5% found once. This sample was taken from a study of identical twins. Overall study results and limits: Fewer insertions were carried by abundant cord blood beta clonotypes, but none was seen in memory repertoires. A partial confounding effect on zero-insertion analyses could come from invariant MAIT and iNKT cells.

Healthy Caucasian donors formed the entire cohort. This same sample was also taken into another study, of yellow fever vaccine responses in identical twins.

The chain has TRBV5-6 and TRBJ1-1; no firm D call. This clonotype was sampled from a woman between 18 and 30 years old in good health. Sequencing was performed on PBMCs. In DNA form, the CDR3 reads TGTGCCAGCAGCTTGGCGAACTTTGAAGCTTTCTTT. Translation: CASSLANFEAFF.